These 20 T cell receptor beta chains originate from one sample sequenced in a study of monozygotic twins with inflammatory bowel disease. One entry per CDR3 protein, without DNA, is what TCRdb gives after re-calling the 5' RACE reads. This repertoire includes roughly 330,000 distinct CDR3 sequences. The sequencing input was blood. All receptors come from a human donor with ulcerative colitis or Crohn's disease, or a healthy co-twin of an affected twin (not recorded which).

J is TRBJ1-5 and V is TRBV19. The CDR3 length is 11 residues. Germline assignment: CDR1 LNHDA and CDR2 SQIVND (reference sequence). CDR3 in amino acids: CASSIGRYQHF.

The chain uses TRBV28 and TRBJ1-2; TCRdb outputs TRBD1, but without DNA this stays unchecked. In germline, CDR1 is MDHEN, CDR2 SYDVKM. CDR3 length: 14 residues. CDR3 protein: CASKPSGQGRGYTF.

CDR3 residues: CSARVPGLSNQPQHF. The rearrangement joins TRBV20-1 to TRBJ1-5; TCRdb's D gene call, TRBD1, goes unchecked for lack of DNA. Germline V gene sequence: CDR1 DFQATT, CDR2 SNEGSKA (reference sequence). This CDR3 has 15 amino acids.

The chain links TRBV12-3 or TRBV12-4 to TRBJ2-7; the D gene TCRdb calls, TRBD1, cannot be checked with no DNA. The CDR3 has 13 amino acids. The CDR3 loop is CASAGGQTYEQYF.

J is TRBJ2-7 and V is TRBV20-1; TCRdb gives TRBD1 as the D gene, but with no DNA this cannot be confirmed. The CDR3 covers 14 residues. The germline CDR1 and CDR2 sequences are DFQATT and SNEGSKA (reference sequence). This CDR3 reads CSADRTGAIFEQYF.

The V gene is TRBV29-1, the J gene TRBJ2-5. The CDR3 contains 13 residues. Germline CDR1 SQVTM, CDR2 ANQGSEA. The CDR3 is CSVADRNQETQYF.

This chain connects TRBV5-1 to TRBJ1-1; TCRdb proposes TRBD1, but this gene call is untestable without DNA. The CDR3 has 14 amino acids. CDR1 SGHRS and CDR2 YFSETQ come from the germline V gene. CDR3 loop: CASSLADSGSGAFF. Filled out from reference TRBV5-1 and TRBJ1-1, the complete variable domain reads KAGVTQTPRYLIKTRGQQVTLSCSPISGHRSVSWYQQTPGQGLQFLFEYFSETQRNKGNFPGRFSGRQFSNSRSEMNVSTLELGDSALYLCASSLADSGSGAFFGQGTRLTVV.

The chain couples TRBV6-5 to TRBJ2-5. This CDR3 is 17 amino acids long. The V gene's germline CDR1 is MNHEY and CDR2 SVGAGI. CDR3 residues: CASSYSNRVWDQETQYF.

Here the CDR3 reads CASSLTWEQFF. The gene calls are TRBV12-3 or TRBV12-4 and TRBJ2-1. This CDR3 is 11 amino acids long.

This chain uses TRBV4-1 with TRBJ2-7; no DNA is available, so the TRBD1 call from TCRdb remains unchecked. CDR1 and CDR2 from the germline V gene are MGHRA and YSYEKL. The CDR3 consists of 13 residues. The CDR3 protein is CASSQMTPGEQYF.

CDR3 protein: CAISTGGAGNQPQHF. The rearrangement joins TRBV10-3 to TRBJ1-5; TCRdb proposes TRBD1, but this gene call is untestable without DNA. The germline CDR1 and CDR2 sequences are ENHRY and SYGVKD. The CDR3 contains 15 residues.

This chain uses TRBV18 with TRBJ1-2. Germline assignment: CDR1 KGHSH and CDR2 LQKENI. This CDR3 spans 13 amino acids. This CDR3 reads CASKSGTTYGYTF.

The chain has TRBV14 and TRBJ2-1; TCRdb designates TRBD2, a call that cannot be tested without DNA. CDR3 length: 16 residues. From germline, CDR1 is SGHDN and CDR2 FVKESK. CDR3 sequence reads: CASSMSGGSSYNEQFF.

This chain connects TRBV7-2 to TRBJ2-1; the TCRdb D gene call, TRBD2, has no DNA to confirm it. The CDR3 extends over 16 amino acids. CDR1 and CDR2 from the germline V gene are SGHTA and FQGNSA. CDR3 amino acids: CASSPRSGSSYNEQFF.

The chain recombines TRBV20-1 with TRBJ2-1; TCRdb's assignment of TRBD1 cannot be checked, as there is no DNA. There are 16 residues in the CDR3. Germline loops: CDR1 DFQATT, CDR2 SNEGSKA (reference sequence). CDR3 protein: CSARDSRGLRNNEQFF.

The chain uses TRBV20-1 and TRBJ1-1. Germline-derived CDR1 and CDR2 are DFQATT and SNEGSKA (reference sequence). The CDR3 is 13 amino acids. CDR3 in amino acids: CSARRQLNTEAFF.

CDR3: CASSPRDGKETQYF. This sequence joins TRBV12-3 or TRBV12-4 and TRBJ2-5; TCRdb picks TRBD1, but there is no DNA to check that call. The CDR3 totals 14 residues.

The rearrangement uses TRBV27 and TRBJ2-2; TCRdb gives TRBD1 as the D gene, but with no DNA this cannot be confirmed. The V gene's germline CDR1 is MNHEY and CDR2 SMNVEV (reference sequence). The CDR3 totals 15 residues. The CDR3 sequence: CASSRGRTNTGELFF.

The chain recombines TRBV6-1 with TRBJ2-7; TCRdb selects TRBD1, and the lack of DNA leaves this call unchecked. The CDR3 has 15 residues. The germline gives CDR1 MNHNS, CDR2 SASEGT. The CDR3 is CATMDTPVVGDEQYF.

This chain links TRBV28 with TRBJ2-5; TCRdb calls TRBD1, which cannot be checked without DNA. CDR1 is MDHEN and CDR2 is SYDVKM in the germline V gene. The CDR3 sequence is 13 residues long. The CDR3 here is CASSWRTGETQYF.